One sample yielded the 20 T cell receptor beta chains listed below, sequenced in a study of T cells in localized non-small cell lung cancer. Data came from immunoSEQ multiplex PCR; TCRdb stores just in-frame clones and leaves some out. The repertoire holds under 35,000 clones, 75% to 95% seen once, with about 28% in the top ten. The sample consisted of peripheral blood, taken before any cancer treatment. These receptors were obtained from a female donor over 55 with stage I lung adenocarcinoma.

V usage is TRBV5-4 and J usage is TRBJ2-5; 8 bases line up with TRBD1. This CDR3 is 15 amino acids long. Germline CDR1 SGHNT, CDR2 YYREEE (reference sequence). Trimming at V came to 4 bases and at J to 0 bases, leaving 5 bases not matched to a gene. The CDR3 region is CASSPRTGYQETQYF. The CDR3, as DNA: TGTGCCAGCAGCCCTCGGACAGGGTACCAAGAGACCCAGTACTTC.

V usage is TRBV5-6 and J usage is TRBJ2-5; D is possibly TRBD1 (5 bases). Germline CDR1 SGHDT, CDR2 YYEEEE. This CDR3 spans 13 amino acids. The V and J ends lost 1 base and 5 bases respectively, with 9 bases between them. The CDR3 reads CASSLKGAETQYF. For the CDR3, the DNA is TGTGCCAGCAGCTTGAAAGGGGCCGAGACCCAGTACTTC.

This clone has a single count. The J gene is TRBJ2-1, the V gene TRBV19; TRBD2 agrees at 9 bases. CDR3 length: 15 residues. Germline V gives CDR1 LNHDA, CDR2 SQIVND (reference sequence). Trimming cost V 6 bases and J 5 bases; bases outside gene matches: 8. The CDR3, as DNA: TGTGCCAGTAGGGGACTAGCACTTGGGAACAATGAGCAGTTCTTC. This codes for CASRGLALGNNEQFF.

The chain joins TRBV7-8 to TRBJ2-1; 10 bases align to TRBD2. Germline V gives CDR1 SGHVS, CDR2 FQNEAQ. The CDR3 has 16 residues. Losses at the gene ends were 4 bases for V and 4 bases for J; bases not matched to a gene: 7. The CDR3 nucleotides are TGTGCCAGCAGCTCCTCCAGCGGGAGGGTATACAATGAGCAGTTCTTC. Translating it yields CASSSSSGRVYNEQFF.

CDR3 in DNA: TGTGCCAGCAGTTTTGGGACAAGCTATGGCTACACCTTC. This encodes CASSFGTSYGYTF. The J gene is TRBJ1-2, the V gene TRBV28; D is possibly TRBD1 (6 bases). Germline V CDR1 and CDR2: MDHEN, SYDVKM. V shed 3 bases and J shed 4 bases, with 9 bases lying between them. The CDR3 totals 13 residues.

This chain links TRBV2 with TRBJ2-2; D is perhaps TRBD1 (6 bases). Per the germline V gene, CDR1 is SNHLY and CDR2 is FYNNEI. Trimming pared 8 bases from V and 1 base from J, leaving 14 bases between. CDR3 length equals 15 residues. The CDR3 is CASESWDKNTGELFF. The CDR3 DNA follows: TGTGCCAGCGAATCCTGGGACAAGAACACCGGGGAGCTGTTTTTT.

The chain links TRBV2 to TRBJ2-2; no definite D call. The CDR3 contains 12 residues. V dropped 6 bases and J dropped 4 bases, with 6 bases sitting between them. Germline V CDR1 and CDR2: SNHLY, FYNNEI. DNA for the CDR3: TGTGCCAGCAGAGGACCCACCGGGGAGCTGTTTTTT. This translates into CASRGPTGELFF. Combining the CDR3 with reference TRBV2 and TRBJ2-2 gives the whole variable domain EPEVTQTPSHQVTQMGQEVILRCVPISNHLYFYWYRQILGQKVEFLVSFYNNEISEKSEIFDDQFSVERPDGSNFTLKIRSTKLEDSAMYFCASRGPTGELFFGEGSRLTVL.

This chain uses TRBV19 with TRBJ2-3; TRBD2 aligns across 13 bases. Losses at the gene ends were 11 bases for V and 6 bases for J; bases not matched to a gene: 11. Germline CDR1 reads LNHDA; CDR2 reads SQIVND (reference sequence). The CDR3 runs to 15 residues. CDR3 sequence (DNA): TGTGCCCGAAGAGGACTAGCGGGAGATGTGGATACGCAGTATTTT. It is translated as CARRGLAGDVDTQYF.

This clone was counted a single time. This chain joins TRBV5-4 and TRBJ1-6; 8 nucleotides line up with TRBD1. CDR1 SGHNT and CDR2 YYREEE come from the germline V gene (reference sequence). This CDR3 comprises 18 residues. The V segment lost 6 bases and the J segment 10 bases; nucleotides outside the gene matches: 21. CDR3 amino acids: CASNKGGTGFSGASPLHF. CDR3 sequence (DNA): TGTGCCAGCAACAAGGGTGGGACAGGTTTTAGCGGGGCATCACCCCTCCACTTT.

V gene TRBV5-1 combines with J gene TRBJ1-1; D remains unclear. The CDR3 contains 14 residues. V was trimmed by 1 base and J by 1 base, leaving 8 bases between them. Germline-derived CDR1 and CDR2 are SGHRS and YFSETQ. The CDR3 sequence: CASSLNLANTEAFF. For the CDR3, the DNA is TGCGCCAGCAGCTTGAATCTGGCGAACACTGAAGCTTTCTTT. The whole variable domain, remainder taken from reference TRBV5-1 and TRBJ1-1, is KAGVTQTPRYLIKTRGQQVTLSCSPISGHRSVSWYQQTPGQGLQFLFEYFSETQRNKGNFPGRFSGRQFSNSRSEMNVSTLELGDSALYLCASSLNLANTEAFFGQGTRLTVV.

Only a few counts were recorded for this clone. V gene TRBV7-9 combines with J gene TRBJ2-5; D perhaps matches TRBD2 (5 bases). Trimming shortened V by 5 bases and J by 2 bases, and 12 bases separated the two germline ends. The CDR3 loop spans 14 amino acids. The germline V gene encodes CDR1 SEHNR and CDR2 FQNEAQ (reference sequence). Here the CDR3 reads CASSPPGIQETQYF. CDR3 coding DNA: TGTGCCAGCAGCCCCCCGGGAATACAAGAGACCCAGTACTTC.

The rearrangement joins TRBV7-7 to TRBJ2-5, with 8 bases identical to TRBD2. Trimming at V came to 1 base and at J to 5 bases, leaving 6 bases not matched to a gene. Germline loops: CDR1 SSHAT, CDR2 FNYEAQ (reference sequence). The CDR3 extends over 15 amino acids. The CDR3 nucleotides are TGTGCCAGCAGCTTAGACGGGAGGGCGGGGGAGACCCAGTACTTC. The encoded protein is CASSLDGRAGETQYF.

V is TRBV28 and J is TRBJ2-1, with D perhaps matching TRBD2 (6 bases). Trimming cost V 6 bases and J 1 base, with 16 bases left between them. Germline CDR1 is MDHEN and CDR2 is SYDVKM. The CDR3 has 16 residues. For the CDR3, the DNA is TGTGCCAGCAGCAGTAGCGGAGCTACTTCCTACAATGAGCAGTTCTTC. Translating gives CASSSSGATSYNEQFF. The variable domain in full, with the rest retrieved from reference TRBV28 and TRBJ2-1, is DVKVTQSSRYLVKRTGEKVFLECVQDMDHENMFWYRQDPGLGLRLIYFSYDVKMKEKGDIPEGYSVSREKKERFSLILESASTNQTSMYLCASSSSGATSYNEQFFGPGTRLTVL.

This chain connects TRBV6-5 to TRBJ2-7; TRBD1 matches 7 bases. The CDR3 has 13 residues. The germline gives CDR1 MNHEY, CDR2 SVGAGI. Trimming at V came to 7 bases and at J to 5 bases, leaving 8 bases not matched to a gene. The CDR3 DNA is TGTGCCAGCACTAGACAGGGTTCCAACGAGCAGTACTTC. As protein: CASTRQGSNEQYF.

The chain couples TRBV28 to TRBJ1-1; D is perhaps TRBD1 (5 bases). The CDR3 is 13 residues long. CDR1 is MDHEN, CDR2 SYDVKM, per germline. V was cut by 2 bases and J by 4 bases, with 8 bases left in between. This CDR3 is CASSLKGLTEAFF. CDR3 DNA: TGTGCCAGCAGTTTAAAGGGGCTCACTGAAGCTTTCTTT.

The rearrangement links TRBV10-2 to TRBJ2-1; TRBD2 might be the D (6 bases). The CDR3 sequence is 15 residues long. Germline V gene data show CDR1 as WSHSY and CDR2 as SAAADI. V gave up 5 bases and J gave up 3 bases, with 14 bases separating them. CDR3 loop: CASSQTRRSYNEQFF. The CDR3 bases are TGCGCCAGCAGTCAGACTAGACGCAGCTACAATGAGCAGTTCTTC.

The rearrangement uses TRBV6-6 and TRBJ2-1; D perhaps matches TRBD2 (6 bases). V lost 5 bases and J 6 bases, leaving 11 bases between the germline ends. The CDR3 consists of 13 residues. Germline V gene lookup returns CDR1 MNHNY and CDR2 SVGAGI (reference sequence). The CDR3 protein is CASSGPGGNEQFF. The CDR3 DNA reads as TGTGCCAGCAGTGGCCCCGGGGGCAATGAGCAGTTCTTC.

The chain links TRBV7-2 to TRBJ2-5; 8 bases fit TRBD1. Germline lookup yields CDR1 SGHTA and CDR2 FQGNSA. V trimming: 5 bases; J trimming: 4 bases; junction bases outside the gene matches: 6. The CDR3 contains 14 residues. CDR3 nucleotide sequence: TGTGCCAGCAGCGCGCGACAGGGGTCAGAGACCCAGTACTTC. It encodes CASSARQGSETQYF.

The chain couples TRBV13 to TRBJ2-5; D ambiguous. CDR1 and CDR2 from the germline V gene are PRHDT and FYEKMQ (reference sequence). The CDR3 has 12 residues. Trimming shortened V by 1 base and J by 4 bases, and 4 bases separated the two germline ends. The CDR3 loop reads CASSLARETQYF. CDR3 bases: TGTGCCAGCAGCTTAGCCCGAGAGACCCAGTACTTC.

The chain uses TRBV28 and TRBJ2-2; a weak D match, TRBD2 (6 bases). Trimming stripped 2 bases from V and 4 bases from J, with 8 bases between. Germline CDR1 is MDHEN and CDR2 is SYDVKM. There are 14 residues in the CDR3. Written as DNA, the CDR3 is TGTGCCAGCAGTTTAATCGGGGGCACCGGGGAGCTGTTTTTT. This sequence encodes CASSLIGGTGELFF.